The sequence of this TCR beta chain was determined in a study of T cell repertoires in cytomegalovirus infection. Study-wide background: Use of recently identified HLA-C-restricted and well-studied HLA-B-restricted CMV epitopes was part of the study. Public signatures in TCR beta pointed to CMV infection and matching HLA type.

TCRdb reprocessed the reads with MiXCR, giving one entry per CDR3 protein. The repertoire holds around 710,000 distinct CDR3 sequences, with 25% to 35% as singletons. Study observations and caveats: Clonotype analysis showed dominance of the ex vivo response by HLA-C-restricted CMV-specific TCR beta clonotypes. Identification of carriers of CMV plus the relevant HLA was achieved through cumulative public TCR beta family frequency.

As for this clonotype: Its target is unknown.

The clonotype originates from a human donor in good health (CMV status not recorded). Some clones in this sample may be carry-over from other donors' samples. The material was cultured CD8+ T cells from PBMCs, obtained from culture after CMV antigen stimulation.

The CDR3 loop is CASSSSSGGAEGNEQFF. CDR3 in DNA: TGTGCCAGCAGTTCCTCTAGCGGGGGGGCCGAGGGCAATGAGCAGTTCTTC. This chain joins TRBV12-3 or TRBV12-4 and TRBJ2-1, with 12 bases aligning to TRBD2. V shed 4 bases and J 6 bases; nucleotides not matched to a gene: 10. The CDR3 has 17 residues.